This T cell receptor beta chain was captured in a study of cytomegalovirus exposure and HLA in healthy donors. Germline lookup yields CDR1 SGDLS and CDR2 YYNGEE. The CDR3 consists of 17 residues. The V end lost 4 bases, the J end lost 0 bases, and 17 bases lay between the germline ends. It was with 60 Vbeta and 13 Jbeta primers that the PCR ran. Using immunoSEQ multiplex PCR, the repertoire was profiled, and TCRdb retains in-frame clones only, with some absent. The table has about 130,000 clones, about 81% seen once. Study-wide results and caveats: Researchers reported in a later analysis that common viral pathogens appeared linked to several top clusters. It was 150 to 200 TCR beta chains that were listed as cytomegalovirus-associated.

This clone was seen a single time. Its antigen is currently unknown. The TCR comes from a woman in her twenties or thirties in good health and CMV-seronegative. The sample comprised PBMCs. This chain joins TRBV9 and TRBJ2-1, with a possible D match to TRBD2 (6 bases). The CDR3 bases are TGTGCCAGCAGCCCCCACCCGCGGGACGGCTCCTACAATGAGCAGTTCTTC. Protein: CASSPHPRDGSYNEQFF.